The 9 T cell receptor beta chains below all came from one sample that was sequenced in a study of a mutant IDH1 vaccine in newly diagnosed glioma. Here immunoSEQ multiplex PCR was the method, and the copy in TCRdb shows in-frame clones only, minus some. The data hold tens of thousands of clones, with approximately 88% observed a single time. Time point reported: week 47, end of study. Mutant IDH1 20-mer peptide, at 300 ug, made up each vaccine dose, with topical imiquimod. These receptors have no known antigen. Sequences were derived from PBMCs, sampled from a glioma patient whose treatment included an IDH1 peptide vaccine. These receptors were collected from a man in his forties with glioma.

This clone came up a few times. The rearrangement uses TRBV6-5 and TRBJ2-5; D unclear. The CDR3 has 15 amino acids. Deletions cut 2 bases from V and 4 bases from J, with 14 bases between. Per the germline V gene, CDR1 is MNHEY and CDR2 is SVGAGI. CDR3 sequence: CASSYSRASLETQYF. The CDR3 nucleotides are TGTGCCAGCAGTTACAGCCGGGCCAGTCTAGAGACCCAGTACTTC.

This rearrangement joins TRBV5-4 to TRBJ1-1; D possibly corresponds to TRBD1 (6 bases). Trimming stripped 5 bases from V and 4 bases from J, with 18 bases between. Germline CDR1 and CDR2: SGHNT and YYREEE (reference sequence). The CDR3 extends over 15 amino acids. The CDR3 region has the DNA TGTGCCAGCAGGGCCGGGACTTCCAGGGGCACTGAAGCTTTCTTT. It codes for CASRAGTSRGTEAFF. Using reference TRBV5-4 and TRBJ1-1 for the parts outside the CDR3, the full variable domain is ETGVTQSPTHLIKTRGQQVTLRCSSQSGHNTVSWYQQALGQGPQFIFQYYREEENGRGNFPPRFSGLQFPNYSSELNVNALELDDSALYLCASRAGTSRGTEAFFGQGTRLTVV.

CDR3 sequence: CASSSSGGVGELFF. In DNA form, the CDR3 reads TGTGCCAGCAGCTCATCGGGGGGAGTCGGGGAGCTGTTTTTT. The chain links TRBV7-9 to TRBJ2-2, with 7 bases that match TRBD2. Trimming took 4 bases from V and 7 from J; bases not matched to a gene: 6. Germline CDR1 reads SEHNR; CDR2 reads FQNEAQ (reference sequence). This CDR3 has 14 residues.

This rearrangement joins TRBV18 to TRBJ2-5; D gene unclear. Trimming left V 3 bases short and J 3 bases short, with 8 bases between. This CDR3 comprises 13 residues. Germline V lookup: CDR1 KGHSH, CDR2 LQKENI. The CDR3 region is CASSPLAKETQYF. CDR3 coding DNA: TGTGCCAGCTCACCTTTGGCCAAAGAGACCCAGTACTTC. Looking up the rest from reference TRBV18 and TRBJ2-5 gives the full variable domain: NAGVMQNPRHLVRRRGQEARLRCSPMKGHSHVYWYRQLPEEGLKFMVYLQKENIIDESGMPKERFSAEFPKEGPSILRIQQVVRGDSAAYFCASSPLAKETQYFGPGTRLLVL.

J is TRBJ2-1 and V is TRBV11-2; a possible D gene is TRBD2 (6 bases). The CDR3 is made up of 15 amino acids. Germline V gene sequence: CDR1 SGHAT, CDR2 FQNNGV. V lost 4 bases and J lost 0, with 10 bases in between. DNA for the CDR3: TGTGCCAGCAGCTCTGGGACTGCCTCCTACAATGAGCAGTTCTTC. Amino acid sequence: CASSSGTASYNEQFF.

This clone was seen only once. The chain employs TRBV14 and TRBJ2-1; 8 bases map to TRBD2. The V gene end was trimmed by 1 base and the J gene end by 8 bases; junction bases not matched to a gene: 7. Per the germline V gene, CDR1 is SGHDN and CDR2 is FVKESK. There are 15 residues in the CDR3. The CDR3 region has the DNA TGTGCCAGCAGCCAAGTATCTGGCGGGAGGTATGAGCAGTTCTTC. Encoded protein: CASSQVSGGRYEQFF. Full variable domain (missing parts from reference TRBV14 and TRBJ2-1): EAGVTQFPSHSVIEKGQTVTLRCDPISGHDNLYWYRRVMGKEIKFLLHFVKESKQDESGMPNNRFLAERTGGTYSTLKVQPAELEDSGVYFCASSQVSGGRYEQFFGPGTRLTVL.

The rearrangement links TRBV5-6 to TRBJ1-1, with a tentative D call TRBD1 (6 bases). The CDR3 is 13 amino acids. The V end was cut by 4 bases, the J end by 10 bases, with 17 bases between. Germline V CDR1 and CDR2: SGHDT, YYEEEE. The CDR3 is CASSPTGAGGAFF. As DNA, the CDR3 is TGTGCCAGCAGCCCCACGGGGGCAGGAGGAGCTTTCTTT.

The chain joins TRBV6-6 to TRBJ2-5; D uncertain. V was clipped by 2 bases and J by 0 bases, with 7 bases between them. The CDR3 contains 14 residues. Germline loops: CDR1 MNHNY, CDR2 SVGAGI (reference sequence). The CDR3 loop is CASSYGQYQETQYF. The CDR3 region has the DNA TGTGCCAGCAGTTACGGCCAGTACCAAGAGACCCAGTACTTC.

This chain joins TRBV27 and TRBJ1-5; TRBD1 is a possible D gene (5 bases). The V end lost 2 bases, the J end lost 7 bases, and 6 bases lay between the germline ends. The CDR3 is made up of 12 amino acids. Germline V CDR1 and CDR2: MNHEY, SMNVEV (reference sequence). As DNA, the CDR3 is TGTGCCAGCAGTTTAGCAGGGCAGCCCCAGCATTTT. Translating it yields CASSLAGQPQHF.